This T cell receptor (beta chain) was recorded in a study of Graves' ophthalmopathy and Graves' hyperthyroidism. Per the germline V gene, CDR1 is MNHNS and CDR2 is SASEGT. The CDR3 covers 12 residues. V was pared by 5 bases and J by 3 bases, with 8 bases between. Amplification from RNA transcripts yielded the TCR beta CDR3 regions. The first-round RT-PCR employed HTBI primers together with the Qiagen OneStep RT-PCR kit. A multiplex PCR was then performed as the second round. MiXCR, run by TCRdb on the multiplex PCR reads, gives a single entry per CDR3 protein. The table records 200,000 to 250,000 distinct CDR3 sequences, about 22% of them present only once. Pregnant or lactating patients and those with other autoimmune diseases or uncontrolled infections were excluded.

Sequencing was carried out using peripheral blood. V usage is TRBV6-1 and J usage is TRBJ2-7; tentative D call: TRBD2 (6 bases). This TCR derives from a woman between 50 and 59 years old with Graves' ophthalmopathy. The chain's CDR3 is CASSRLVYEQYF. In DNA form, the CDR3 reads TGTGCCAGCAGTCGACTAGTCTACGAGCAGTACTTC.